This T cell receptor beta chain derives from a study of OX40 agonist ivuxolimab in advanced cancers. Looking at the study overall: Prior checkpoint blockade (anti-PD-1, anti-PD-L1 or anti-CTLA-4) was permitted; 40% had it.

Data came from immunoSEQ multiplex PCR; TCRdb stores just in-frame clones and leaves some out. This sample has 77,000 or so clones, with 75% to 85% found just once. Germline values: CDR1 SGHRS, CDR2 YFSETQ. The CDR3 is made up of 12 amino acids. The V gene lost 5 bases and the J gene lost 12 bases, with 17 bases spanning the gap. This TCR came from an adult with an advanced solid tumor such as melanoma, head and neck, liver or kidney cancer. The chain joins TRBV5-1 to TRBJ1-1; D gene ambiguous. The sample here was CD4+ or CD8+ T cells sorted from blood, taken in a trial of the OX40 agonist ivuxolimab. CDR3 coding DNA: TGCGCCAGCAGGGTTTCTCCCGGGATAACTTTCTTT. This encodes CASRVSPGITFF.